This T cell receptor beta chain stems from a study of blood T cell repertoires in COVID-19. Whole-study context: Whether acute or convalescent, the COVID-19 samples came from the United States, Italy and Spain.

Original analysis: Scientists estimated how many nucleated cells there were by amplifying reference gene primers. Assay: immunoSEQ multiplex PCR; the TCRdb copy retains only in-frame clones and omits some. The V and J calls and clone size are taken from that table; D and trimming were inferred from the DNA. The repertoire consists of over 300,000 clones, with around nine tenths occurring once and the leading ten covering approximately 8.8%. The age range of participants was about 18 to 89 years, with residence in about 25 US areas. The TCR originated in a woman in her 40s who had recovered from COVID-19. Material for sequencing was PBMCs or T cells enriched from blood (not recorded which).

The CDR3 nucleotides read TGTGCCAGCAGCCACGGGACAGGGCTCAATTCACCCCTCCACTTT. Residues: CASSHGTGLNSPLHF. The rearrangement uses TRBV5-6 and TRBJ1-6, with TRBD1 identical over 9 bases. Trimming removed 4 bases from V and 7 bases from J; junction bases left unmatched: 6. This CDR3 has 15 amino acids. CDR1 and CDR2 from the germline V gene are SGHDT and YYEEEE.